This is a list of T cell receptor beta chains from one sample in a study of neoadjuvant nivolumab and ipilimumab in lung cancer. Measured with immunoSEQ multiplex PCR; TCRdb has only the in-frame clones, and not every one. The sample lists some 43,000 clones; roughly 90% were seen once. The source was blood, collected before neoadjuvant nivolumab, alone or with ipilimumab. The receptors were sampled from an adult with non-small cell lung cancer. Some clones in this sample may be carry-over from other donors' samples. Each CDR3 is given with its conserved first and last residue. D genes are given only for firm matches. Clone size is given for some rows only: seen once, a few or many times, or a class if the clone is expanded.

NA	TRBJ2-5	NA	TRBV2	TGTGCCAGCAATAACGGGGGAGAGGTGACCCAGTACTTC	CASNNGGEVTQYF
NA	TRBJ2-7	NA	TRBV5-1	TGCGCCAGCAGCTTGGAAGTCCCAGGGGCCGAGCAGTACTTC	CASSLEVPGAEQYF
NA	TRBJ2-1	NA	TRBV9	TGTGCCAGCAGCGTACGAGTTGGGGATGAGCAGTTCTTC	CASSVRVGDEQFF
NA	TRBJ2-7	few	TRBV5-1	TGCGCCAGCAGGCATCCGGGGGCCGAGCAGTACTTC	CASRHPGAEQYF
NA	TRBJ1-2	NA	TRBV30	TGTGCCTGGAGCGAAGGGGCGGCCTATGGCTACACCTTC	CAWSEGAAYGYTF
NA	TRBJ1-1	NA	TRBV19	TGTGCCAGTAGGGGGGACGCTGAAGCTTTCTTT	CASRGDAEAFF
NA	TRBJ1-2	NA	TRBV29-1	TGCAGCGTTGCGGCCCTCTATGGCTACACCTTC	CSVAALYGYTF
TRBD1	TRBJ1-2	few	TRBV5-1	TGCGCCAGCAGCCGTAGGGACAGGGGCCGAGCTAACTATGGCTACACCTTC	CASSRRDRGRANYGYTF
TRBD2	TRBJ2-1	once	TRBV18	TGTGCCAGCTCACCACCTATTTGGGAGGGAAGAGGTCCCTACAATGAGCAGTTCTTC	CASSPPIWEGRGPYNEQFF
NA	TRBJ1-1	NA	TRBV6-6	TGTGCCAGCAGTCCACAGGTCATGAACACTGAAGCTTTCTTT	CASSPQVMNTEAFF
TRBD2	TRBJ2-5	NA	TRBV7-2	TGTGCCAGCAGCTCGGGACTACAAGAGACCCAGTACTTC	CASSSGLQETQYF
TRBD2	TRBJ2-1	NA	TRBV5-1	TGCGCCAGCAGCGGGACTAGCGGGAGGGCGTTCGATGAGCAGTTCTTC	CASSGTSGRAFDEQFF
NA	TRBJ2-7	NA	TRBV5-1	TGCGCCAGCAGCTTGACAGGGAGTGGGGACGAGCAGTACTTC	CASSLTGSGDEQYF
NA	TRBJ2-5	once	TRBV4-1	TGCGCCAGCAGCCGTCCTCAGGGGAAGGAGGTTAGCGAGACCCAGTACTTC	CASSRPQGKEVSETQYF
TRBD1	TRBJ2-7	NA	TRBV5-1	TGCGCCAGCAGCTTTCAATGGACAGGGGGCGCGTCAGGATCCTACGAGCAGTACTTC	CASSFQWTGGASGSYEQYF
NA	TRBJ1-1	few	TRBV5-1	TGCGCCAGCAGCCCGAGACAGAACACTGAAGCTTTCTTT	CASSPRQNTEAFF
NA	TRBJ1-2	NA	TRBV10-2	TGCGCCAGCAGTGAAGGACGGATCAACTATGGCTACACCTTC	CASSEGRINYGYTF
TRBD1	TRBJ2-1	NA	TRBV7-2	TGTGCCAGCAGCCAAATACAGGGGTATGAGCAGTTCTTC	CASSQIQGYEQFF
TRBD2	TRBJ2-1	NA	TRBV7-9	TGTGCCAGCAGCCCCCGAGGGACTAGAGACAATGAGCAGTTCTTC	CASSPRGTRDNEQFF
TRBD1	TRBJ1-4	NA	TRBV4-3	TGCGCCAGCAGCCAAAACAGGGGAGAAAAACTGTTTTTT	CASSQNRGEKLFF
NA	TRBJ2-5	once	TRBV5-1	TGCGCCAGCAGCGGGGGGACAGCCCAAGAGACCCAGTACTTC	CASSGGTAQETQYF
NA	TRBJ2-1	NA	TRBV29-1	TGCAGCCTCAGGTTGCAGGGTAGCTACAATGAGCAGTTCTTC	CSLRLQGSYNEQFF
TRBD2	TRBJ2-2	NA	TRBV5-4	TGTGCCAGCAGCTTGGAGGGACTAGCGGGGACGAACACCGGGGAGCTGTTTTTT	CASSLEGLAGTNTGELFF
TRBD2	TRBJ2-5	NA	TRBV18	TGTGCCAGCTCACCATCCTCTAGCGGCCAAGAGACCCAGTACTTC	CASSPSSSGQETQYF
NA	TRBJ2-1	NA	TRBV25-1	TGTGCCAGCAGTGAGCTAGGGAAGGAGCAGTTCTTC	CASSELGKEQFF
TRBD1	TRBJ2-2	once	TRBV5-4	TGTGCCAGCAGCCCGCGGACAGGGGAAGTATCCGGGGAGCTGTTTTTT	CASSPRTGEVSGELFF
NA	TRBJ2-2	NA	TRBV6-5	TGTGCCAGCAGTTATGCCCAGGGCCTTGGGGAGCTGTTTTTT	CASSYAQGLGELFF
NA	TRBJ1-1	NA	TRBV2	TGTGCCAGCGAGCGCCAGGCGATGAACACTGAAGCTTTCTTT	CASERQAMNTEAFF
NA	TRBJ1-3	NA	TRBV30	TGTGCCTGGAGTGTACGGGCAGGGACTGGAAACACCATATATTTT	CAWSVRAGTGNTIYF
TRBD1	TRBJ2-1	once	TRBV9	TGTGCCAGCAGCAGGACGGGACAGGGCTCCTACAATGAGCAGTTCTTC	CASSRTGQGSYNEQFF
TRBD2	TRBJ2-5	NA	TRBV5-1	TGCGCCAGCAGCTTGGGAGGACTAGCGGGAGGTATCGGGGAGACCCAGTACTTC	CASSLGGLAGGIGETQYF
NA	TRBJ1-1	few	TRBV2	TGTGCCAGCACCCGCGTCCTGAACACTGAAGCTTTCTTT	CASTRVLNTEAFF